Sequencing of this TCR beta chain was carried out in a study of blood T cell repertoires in COVID-19. Background on the study: Specimens from acute and convalescent COVID-19 originated in the United States, Italy and Spain. PBMCs, B-cell-depleted T cells, or T cells were the source of the cDNA or gDNA that made up the material.

In the original workflow: Reference gene primer amplification yielded estimated nucleated cell counts. Sequencing used immunoSEQ multiplex PCR; TCRdb keeps in-frame clones, though not all of them. V, J and clone size derive from that table, while D and trimming were established from the DNA sequence. This sample has roughly 230,000 clones; 80% to 90% occur once, and the top ten carry over 0.95%. Per germline, CDR1 MNHEY and CDR2 SVGEGT. Deletions cut 3 bases from V and 7 bases from J, with 12 bases between. This CDR3 is 13 amino acids long. The chain uses TRBV6-2 or TRBV6-3 and TRBJ1-2; no firm D call. The TCR originated in a middle-aged man with acute or convalescent COVID-19. Sequencing input: peripheral blood. In nucleotides, the CDR3 is TGTGCCAGCAGTTATCTCATAACTGGTGGCTACACCTTC. Its translation is CASSYLITGGYTF.